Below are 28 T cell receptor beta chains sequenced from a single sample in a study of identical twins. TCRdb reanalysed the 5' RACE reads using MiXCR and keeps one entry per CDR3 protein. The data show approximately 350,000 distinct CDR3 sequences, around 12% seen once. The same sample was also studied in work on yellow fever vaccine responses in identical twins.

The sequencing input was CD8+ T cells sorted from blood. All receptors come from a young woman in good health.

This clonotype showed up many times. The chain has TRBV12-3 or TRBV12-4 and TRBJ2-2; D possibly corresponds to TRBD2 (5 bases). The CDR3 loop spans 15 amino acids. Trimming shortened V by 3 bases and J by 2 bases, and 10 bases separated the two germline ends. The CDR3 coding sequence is TGTGCCAGCAGTTTTGGCCGGGGAAACACCGGGGAGCTGTTTTTT. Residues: CASSFGRGNTGELFF.

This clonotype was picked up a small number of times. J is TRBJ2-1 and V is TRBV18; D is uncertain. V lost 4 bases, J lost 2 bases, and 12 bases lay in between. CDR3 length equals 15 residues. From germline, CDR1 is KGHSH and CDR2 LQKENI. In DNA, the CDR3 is TGTGCCAGCTCACTTGGCCAGACCACCTACAATGAGCAGTTCTTC. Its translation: CASSLGQTTYNEQFF.

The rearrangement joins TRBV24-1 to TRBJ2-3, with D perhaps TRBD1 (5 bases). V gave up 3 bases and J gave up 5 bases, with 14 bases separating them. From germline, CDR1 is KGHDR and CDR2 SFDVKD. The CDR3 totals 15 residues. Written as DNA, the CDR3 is TGTGCCACCAGTGATAGAGTAGGGGCGCGAGATACGCAGTATTTT. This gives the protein CATSDRVGARDTQYF.

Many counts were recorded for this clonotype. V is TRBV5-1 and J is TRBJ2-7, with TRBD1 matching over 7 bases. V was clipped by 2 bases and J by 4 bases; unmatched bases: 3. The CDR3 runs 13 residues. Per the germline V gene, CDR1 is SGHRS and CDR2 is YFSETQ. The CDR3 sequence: CASSFGRGYEQYV. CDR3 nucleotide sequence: TGCGCCAGCAGCTTTGGCAGGGGGTACGAGCAGTACGTC.

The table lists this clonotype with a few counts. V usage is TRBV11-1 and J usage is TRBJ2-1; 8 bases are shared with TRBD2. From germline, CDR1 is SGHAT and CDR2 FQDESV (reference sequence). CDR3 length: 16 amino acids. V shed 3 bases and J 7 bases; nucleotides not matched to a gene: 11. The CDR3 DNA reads TGTGCCAGCAGCTTGTATTTTCCGGGACTAGGAAATGAGCAGTTCTTC. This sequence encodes CASSLYFPGLGNEQFF.

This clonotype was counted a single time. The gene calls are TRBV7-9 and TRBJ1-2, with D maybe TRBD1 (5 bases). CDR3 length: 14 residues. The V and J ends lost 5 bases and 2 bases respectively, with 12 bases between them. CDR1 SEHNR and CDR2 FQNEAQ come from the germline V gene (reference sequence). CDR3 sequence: CASSGGWANYGYTF. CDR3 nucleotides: TGTGCCAGCAGCGGGGGATGGGCCAACTATGGCTACACCTTC.

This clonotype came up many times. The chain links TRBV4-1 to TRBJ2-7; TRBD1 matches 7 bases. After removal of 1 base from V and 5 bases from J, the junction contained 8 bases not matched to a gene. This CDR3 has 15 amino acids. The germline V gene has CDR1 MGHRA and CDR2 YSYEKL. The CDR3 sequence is CASSQGQGSSHEQYF. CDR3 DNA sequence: TGCGCCAGCAGCCAAGGACAGGGATCATCCCACGAGCAGTACTTC.

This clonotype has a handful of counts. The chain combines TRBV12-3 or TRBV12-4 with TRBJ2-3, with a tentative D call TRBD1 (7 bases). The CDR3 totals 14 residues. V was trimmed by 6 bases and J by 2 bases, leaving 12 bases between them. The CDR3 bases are TGTGCCAGCAGGTCAGGGGGGCCCACAGATACGCAGTATTTT. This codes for CASRSGGPTDTQYF.

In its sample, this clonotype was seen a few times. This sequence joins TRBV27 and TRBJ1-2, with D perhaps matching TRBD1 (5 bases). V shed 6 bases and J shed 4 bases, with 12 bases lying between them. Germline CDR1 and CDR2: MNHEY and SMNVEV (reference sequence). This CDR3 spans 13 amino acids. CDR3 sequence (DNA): TGTGCCAGCAGGGGGCGTATTGGCTATGGCTACACCTTC. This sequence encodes CASRGRIGYGYTF.

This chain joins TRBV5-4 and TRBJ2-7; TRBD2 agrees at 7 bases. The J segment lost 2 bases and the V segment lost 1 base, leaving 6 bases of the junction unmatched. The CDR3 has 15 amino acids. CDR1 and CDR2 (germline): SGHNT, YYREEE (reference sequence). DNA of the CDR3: TGTGCCAGCAGCTTGCGGGGGGATGCCCCCTACGAGCAGTACTTC. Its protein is CASSLRGDAPYEQYF.

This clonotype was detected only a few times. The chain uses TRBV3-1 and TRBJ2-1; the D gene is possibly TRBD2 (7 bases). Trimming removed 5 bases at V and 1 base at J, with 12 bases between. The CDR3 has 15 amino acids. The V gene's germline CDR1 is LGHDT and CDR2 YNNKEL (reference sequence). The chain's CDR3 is CASSRGGRSYNEQFF. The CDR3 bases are TGTGCCAGCAGCAGGGGGGGGCGTTCCTACAATGAGCAGTTCTTC.

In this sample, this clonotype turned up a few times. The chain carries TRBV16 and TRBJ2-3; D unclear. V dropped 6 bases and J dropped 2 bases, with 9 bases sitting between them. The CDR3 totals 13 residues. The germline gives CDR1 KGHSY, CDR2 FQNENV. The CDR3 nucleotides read TGTGCCAGCAGACCGATGGACACAGATACGCAGTATTTT. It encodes CASRPMDTDTQYF.

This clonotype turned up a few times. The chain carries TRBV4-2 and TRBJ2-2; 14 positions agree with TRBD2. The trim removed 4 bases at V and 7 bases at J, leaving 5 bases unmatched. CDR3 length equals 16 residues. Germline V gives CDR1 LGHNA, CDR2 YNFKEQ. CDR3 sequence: CASSPTSGRGDGELFF. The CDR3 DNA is TGTGCCAGCAGCCCGACTAGCGGGAGGGGTGACGGGGAGCTGTTTTTT.

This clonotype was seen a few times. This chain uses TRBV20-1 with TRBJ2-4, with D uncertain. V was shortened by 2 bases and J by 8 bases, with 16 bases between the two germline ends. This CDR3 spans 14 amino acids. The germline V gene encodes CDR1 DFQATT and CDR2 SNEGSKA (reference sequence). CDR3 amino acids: CSARREARVDIQYF. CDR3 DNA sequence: TGCAGTGCTAGACGAGAGGCCCGAGTCGACATTCAGTACTTC.

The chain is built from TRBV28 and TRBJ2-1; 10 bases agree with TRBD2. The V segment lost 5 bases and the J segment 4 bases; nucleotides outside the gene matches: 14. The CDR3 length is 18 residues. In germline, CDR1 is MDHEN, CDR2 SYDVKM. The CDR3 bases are TGTGCCAGCAGTCAATCCAGGAGAACTAGCGGGGCTTACAATGAGCAGTTCTTC. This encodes CASSQSRRTSGAYNEQFF.

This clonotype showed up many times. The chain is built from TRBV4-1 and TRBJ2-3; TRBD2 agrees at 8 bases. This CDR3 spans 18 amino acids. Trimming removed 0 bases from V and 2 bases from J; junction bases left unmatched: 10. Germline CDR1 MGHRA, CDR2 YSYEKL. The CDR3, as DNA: TGCGCCAGCAGCCAAGAAGCGTTCCTAGCGGGCTTCACAGATACGCAGTATTTT. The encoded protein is CASSQEAFLAGFTDTQYF.

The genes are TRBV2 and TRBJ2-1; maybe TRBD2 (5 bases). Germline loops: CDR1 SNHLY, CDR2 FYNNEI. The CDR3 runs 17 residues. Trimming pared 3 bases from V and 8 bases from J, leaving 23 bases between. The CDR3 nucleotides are TGTGCCAGCAGTGATGATGGAGGAAGCAAAAGCTTGGATGAGCAGTTCTTC. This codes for CASSDDGGSKSLDEQFF. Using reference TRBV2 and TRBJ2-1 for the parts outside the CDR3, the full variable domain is EPEVTQTPSHQVTQMGQEVILRCVPISNHLYFYWYRQILGQKVEFLVSFYNNEISEKSEIFDDQFSVERPDGSNFTLKIRSTKLEDSAMYFCASSDDGGSKSLDEQFFGPGTRLTVL.

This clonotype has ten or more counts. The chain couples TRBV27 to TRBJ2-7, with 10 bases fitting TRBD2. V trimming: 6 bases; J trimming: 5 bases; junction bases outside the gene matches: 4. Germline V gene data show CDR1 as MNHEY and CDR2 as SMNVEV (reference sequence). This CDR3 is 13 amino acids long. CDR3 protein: CASRLAGVDEQYF. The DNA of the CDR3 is TGTGCCAGCAGGCTAGCGGGAGTGGACGAGCAGTACTTC.

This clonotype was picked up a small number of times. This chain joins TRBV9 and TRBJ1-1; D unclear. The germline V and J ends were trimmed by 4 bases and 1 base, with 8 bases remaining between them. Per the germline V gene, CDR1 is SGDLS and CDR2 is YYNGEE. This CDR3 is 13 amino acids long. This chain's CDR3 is CASSSHRNTEAFF. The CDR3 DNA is TGTGCCAGCAGCTCACACAGGAACACTGAAGCTTTCTTT.

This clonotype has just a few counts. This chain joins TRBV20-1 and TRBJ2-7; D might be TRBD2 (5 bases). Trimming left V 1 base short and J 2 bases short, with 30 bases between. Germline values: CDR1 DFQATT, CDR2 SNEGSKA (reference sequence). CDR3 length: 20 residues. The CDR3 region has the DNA TGCAGTGCTAGAGGACCTGGGAGATTAGAAAGAAAAAGCTTAACCTACGAGCAGTACTTC. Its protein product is CSARGPGRLERKSLTYEQYF.

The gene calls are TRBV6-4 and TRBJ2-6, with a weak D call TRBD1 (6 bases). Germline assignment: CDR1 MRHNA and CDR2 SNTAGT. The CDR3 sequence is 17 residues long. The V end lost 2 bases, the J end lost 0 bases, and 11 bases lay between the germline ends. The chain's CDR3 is CASSDGGVDSGANVLTF. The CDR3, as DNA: TGTGCCAGCAGTGACGGGGGCGTAGACTCTGGGGCCAACGTCCTGACTTTC.

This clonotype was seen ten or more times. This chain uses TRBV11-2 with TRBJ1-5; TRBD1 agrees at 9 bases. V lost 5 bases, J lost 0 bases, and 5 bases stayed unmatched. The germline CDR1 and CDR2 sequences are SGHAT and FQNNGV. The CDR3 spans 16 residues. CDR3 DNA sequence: TGTGCCAGCAGCCTCGGGACAGGGAGTAGCAATCAGCCCCAGCATTTT. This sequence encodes CASSLGTGSSNQPQHF.

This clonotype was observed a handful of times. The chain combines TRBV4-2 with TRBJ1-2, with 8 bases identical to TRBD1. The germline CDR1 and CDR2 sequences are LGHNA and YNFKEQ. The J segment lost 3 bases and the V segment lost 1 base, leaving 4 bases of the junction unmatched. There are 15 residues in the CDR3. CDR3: CASSQVTGQDYGYTF. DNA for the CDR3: TGTGCCAGCAGCCAAGTAACGGGACAGGACTATGGCTACACCTTC.

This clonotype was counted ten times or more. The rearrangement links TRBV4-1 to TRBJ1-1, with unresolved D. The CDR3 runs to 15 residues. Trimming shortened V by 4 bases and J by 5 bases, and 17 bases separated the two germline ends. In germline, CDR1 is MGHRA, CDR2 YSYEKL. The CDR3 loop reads CASSPRVMEVTEAFF. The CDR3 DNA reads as TGCGCCAGCAGCCCAAGAGTCATGGAGGTGACTGAAGCTTTCTTT.

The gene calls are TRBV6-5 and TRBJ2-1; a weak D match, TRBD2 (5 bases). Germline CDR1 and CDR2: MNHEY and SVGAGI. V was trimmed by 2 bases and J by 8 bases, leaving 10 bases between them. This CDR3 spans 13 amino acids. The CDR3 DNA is TGTGCCAGCAGTTACGGCCCCGGGGATGAGCAGTTCTTC. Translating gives CASSYGPGDEQFF.

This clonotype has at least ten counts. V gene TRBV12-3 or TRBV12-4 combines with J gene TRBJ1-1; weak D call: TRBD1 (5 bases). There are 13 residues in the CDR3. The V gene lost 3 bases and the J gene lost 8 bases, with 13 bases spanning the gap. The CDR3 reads CASSFSAGREAFF. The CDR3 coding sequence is TGTGCCAGCAGTTTCTCGGCAGGGCGCGAAGCTTTCTTT.

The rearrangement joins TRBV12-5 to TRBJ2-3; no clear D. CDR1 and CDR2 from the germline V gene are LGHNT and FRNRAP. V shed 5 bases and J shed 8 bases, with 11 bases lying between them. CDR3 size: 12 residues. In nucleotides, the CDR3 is TGTGCTAGTGGTCTTACCTGGGGTACGCAGTATTTT. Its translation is CASGLTWGTQYF.

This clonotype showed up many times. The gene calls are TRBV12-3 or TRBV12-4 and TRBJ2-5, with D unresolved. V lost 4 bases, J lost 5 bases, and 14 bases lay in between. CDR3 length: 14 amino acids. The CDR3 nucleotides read TGTGCCAGCAGTTCTAGTAGTCGGCTGGAGACCCAGTACTTC. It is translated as CASSSSSRLETQYF.